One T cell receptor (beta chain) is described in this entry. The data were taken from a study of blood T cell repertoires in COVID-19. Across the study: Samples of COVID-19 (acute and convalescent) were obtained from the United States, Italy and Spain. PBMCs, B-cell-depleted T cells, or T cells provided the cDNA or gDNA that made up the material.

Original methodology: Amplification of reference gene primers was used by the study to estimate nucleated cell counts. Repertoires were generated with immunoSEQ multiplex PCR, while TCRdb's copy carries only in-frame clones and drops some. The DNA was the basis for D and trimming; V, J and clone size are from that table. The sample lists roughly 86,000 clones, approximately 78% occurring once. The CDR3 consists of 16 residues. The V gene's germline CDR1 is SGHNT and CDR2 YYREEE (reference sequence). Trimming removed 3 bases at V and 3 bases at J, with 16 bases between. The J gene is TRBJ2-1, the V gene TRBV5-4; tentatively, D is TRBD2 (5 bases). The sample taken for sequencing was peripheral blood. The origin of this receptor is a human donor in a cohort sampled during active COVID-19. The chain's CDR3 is CASSSNRGEVYNEQFF. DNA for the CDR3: TGTGCCAGCAGCTCGAACCGGGGAGAAGTCTACAATGAGCAGTTCTTC.